This is a list of T cell receptor beta chains from one sample in a study of CD8+ T cells in alopecia areata. TCRdb's copy holds only in-frame clones and misses some; the assay was immunoSEQ multiplex PCR. The table records some 160,000 clones, roughly two thirds of them present only once. The material was CD4+ T cells sorted from blood, obtained at week 4, from a patient treated with tofacitinib. Receptors originate from a human donor with alopecia areata. Each CDR3 is given with its conserved first and last residue. The D gene is left open where the match is weak. Clone size appears in some rows only: once, few, many, or a class for an expanded clone.

>TRBD2|TRBJ2-2|TRBV2|.
CASSDTGGPNTGELFF
TGTGCCAGCAGTGACACGGGAGGGCCGAACACCGGGGAGCTGTTTTTT
>.|TRBJ2-1|TRBV5-4|.
CASSLNDEQFF
TGTGCCAGCAGCTTGAATGATGAGCAGTTCTTC
>TRBD1|TRBJ1-2|TRBV12-5|.
CASGSGGGYGYTF
TGTGCTAGTGGTTCAGGGGGAGGCTATGGCTACACCTTC
>.|TRBJ2-1|TRBV6-1|.
CASSPVNNEQFF
TGTGCCAGCAGCCCCGTCAACAATGAGCAGTTCTTC
>TRBD1|TRBJ2-1|TRBV29-1|.
CSVAWDRGRNEQFF
TGCAGCGTTGCCTGGGACAGGGGGCGGAATGAGCAGTTCTTC
>TRBD1|TRBJ1-5|TRBV7-8|.
CASSFGQGRNQPQHF
TGTGCCAGCAGCTTCGGACAGGGAAGAAATCAGCCCCAGCATTTT
>.|TRBJ2-7|TRBV29-1|.
CSVAPGGYEQYF
TGCAGCGTTGCCCCCGGAGGCTACGAGCAGTACTTC
>TRBD1|TRBJ1-6|TRBV4-3|.
CASSRLRTGGDAPLHF
TGCGCCAGCAGCCGACTACGGACAGGGGGCGACGCACCCCTCCACTTT
>.|TRBJ2-1|TRBV7-9|.
CASSLSYNEQFF
TGTGCCAGCAGCTTATCATACAATGAGCAGTTCTTC
>TRBD2|TRBJ2-5|TRBV7-9|few
CASSLRLAGFPGETQYF
TGTGCCAGCAGCCTCAGACTAGCGGGGTTCCCCGGAGAGACCCAGTACTTC
>.|TRBJ2-3|TRBV4-3|few
CASSQFTLTTTDTQYF
TGCGCCAGCAGCCAATTTACCCTAACAACCACAGATACGCAGTATTTT